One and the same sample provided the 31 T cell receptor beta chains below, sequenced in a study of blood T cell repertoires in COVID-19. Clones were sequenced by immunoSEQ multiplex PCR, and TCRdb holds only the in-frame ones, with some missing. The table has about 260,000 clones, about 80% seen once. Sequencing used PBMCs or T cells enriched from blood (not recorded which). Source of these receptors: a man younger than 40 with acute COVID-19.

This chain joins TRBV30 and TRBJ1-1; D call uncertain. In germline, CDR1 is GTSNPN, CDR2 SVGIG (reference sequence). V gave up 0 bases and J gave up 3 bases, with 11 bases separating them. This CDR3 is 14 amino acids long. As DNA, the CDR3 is TGTGCCTGGAGTGTAGTAATGAGGGACACTGAAGCTTTCTTT. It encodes CAWSVVMRDTEAFF. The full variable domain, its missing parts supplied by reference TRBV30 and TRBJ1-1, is SQTIHQWPATLVQPVGSPLSLECTVEGTSNPNLYWYRQAAGRGLQLLFYSVGIGQISSEVPQNLSASRPQDRQFILSSKKLLLSDSGFYLCAWSVVMRDTEAFFGQGTRLTVV.

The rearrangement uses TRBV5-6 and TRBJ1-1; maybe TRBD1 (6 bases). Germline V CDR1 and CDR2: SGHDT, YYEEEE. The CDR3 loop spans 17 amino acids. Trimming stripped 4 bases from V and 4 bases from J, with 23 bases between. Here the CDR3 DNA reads TGTGCCAGCAGCCCCCTTCCTGTTTTGGACAGCCTCACTGAAGCTTTCTTT. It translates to CASSPLPVLDSLTEAFF.

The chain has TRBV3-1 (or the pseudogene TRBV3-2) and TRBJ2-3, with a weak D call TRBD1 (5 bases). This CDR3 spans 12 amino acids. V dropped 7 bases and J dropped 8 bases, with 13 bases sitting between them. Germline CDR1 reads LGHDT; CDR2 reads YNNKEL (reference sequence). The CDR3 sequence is CASNRIDGTQYF. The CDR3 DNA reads TGTGCCAGCAACAGGATTGACGGTACGCAGTATTTT.

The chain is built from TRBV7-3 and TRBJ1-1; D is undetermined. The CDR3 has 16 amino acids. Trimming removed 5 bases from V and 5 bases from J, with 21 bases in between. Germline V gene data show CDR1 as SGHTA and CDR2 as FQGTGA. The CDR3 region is CASSPTFGGPLTEAFF. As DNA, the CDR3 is TGTGCCAGCAGCCCCACCTTTGGAGGGCCCCTGACTGAAGCTTTCTTT.

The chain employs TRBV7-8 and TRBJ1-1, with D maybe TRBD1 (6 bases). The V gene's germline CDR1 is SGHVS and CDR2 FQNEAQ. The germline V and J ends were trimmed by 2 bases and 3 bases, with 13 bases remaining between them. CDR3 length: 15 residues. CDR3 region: CASSLSQGGHTEAFF. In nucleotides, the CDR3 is TGTGCCAGCAGCTTAAGTCAAGGGGGACACACTGAAGCTTTCTTT.

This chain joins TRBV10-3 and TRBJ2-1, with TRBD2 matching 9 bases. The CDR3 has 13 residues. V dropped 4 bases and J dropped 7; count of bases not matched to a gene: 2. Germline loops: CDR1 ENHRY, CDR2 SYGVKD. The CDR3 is CAISGLAGNEQFF. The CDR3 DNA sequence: TGTGCCATCAGTGGTCTAGCGGGGAATGAGCAGTTCTTC.

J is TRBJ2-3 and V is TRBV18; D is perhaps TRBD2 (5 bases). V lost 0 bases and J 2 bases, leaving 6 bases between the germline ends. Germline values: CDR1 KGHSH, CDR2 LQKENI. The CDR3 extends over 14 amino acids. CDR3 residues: CASSPPSATDTQYF. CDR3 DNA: TGTGCCAGCTCACCACCTAGCGCCACAGATACGCAGTATTTT.

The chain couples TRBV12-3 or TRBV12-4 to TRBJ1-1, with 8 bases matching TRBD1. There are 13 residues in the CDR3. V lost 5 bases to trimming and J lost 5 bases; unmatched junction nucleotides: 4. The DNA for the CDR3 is TGTGCCAGCAGTACAGGGGGGCATACTGAAGCTTTCTTT. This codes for CASSTGGHTEAFF.

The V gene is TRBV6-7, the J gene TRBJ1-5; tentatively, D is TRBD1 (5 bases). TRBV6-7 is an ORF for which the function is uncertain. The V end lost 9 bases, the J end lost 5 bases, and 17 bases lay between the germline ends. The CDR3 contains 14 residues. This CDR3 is CARERGGDDQPQHF. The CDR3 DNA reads TGTGCCAGAGAGCGTGGGGGGGATGATCAGCCCCAGCATTTT.

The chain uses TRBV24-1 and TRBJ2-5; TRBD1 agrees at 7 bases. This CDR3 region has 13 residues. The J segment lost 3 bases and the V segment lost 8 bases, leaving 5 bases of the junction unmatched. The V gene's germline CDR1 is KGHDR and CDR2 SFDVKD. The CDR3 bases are TGTGCCACCAAAGACAGGGTAGAAGAGACCCAGTACTTC. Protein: CATKDRVEETQYF.

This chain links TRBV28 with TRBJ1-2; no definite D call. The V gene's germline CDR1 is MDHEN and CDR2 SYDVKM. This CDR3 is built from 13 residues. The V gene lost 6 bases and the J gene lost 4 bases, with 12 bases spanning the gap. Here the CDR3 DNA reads TGTGCCAGCAGAAGGACGGAGGTCTATGGCTACACCTTC. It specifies CASRRTEVYGYTF.

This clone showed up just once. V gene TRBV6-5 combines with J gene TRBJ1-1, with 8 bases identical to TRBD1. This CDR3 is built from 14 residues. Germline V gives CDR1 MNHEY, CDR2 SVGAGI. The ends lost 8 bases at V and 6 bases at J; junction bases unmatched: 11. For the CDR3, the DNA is TGTGCCAGCCAGGGGGCGATTGGAGTCGCTGAAGCTTTCTTT. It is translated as CASQGAIGVAEAFF.

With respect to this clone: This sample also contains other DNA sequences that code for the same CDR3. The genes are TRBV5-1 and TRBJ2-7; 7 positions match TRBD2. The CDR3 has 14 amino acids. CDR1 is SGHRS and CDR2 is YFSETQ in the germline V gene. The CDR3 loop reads CASSLGGSSYEQYV. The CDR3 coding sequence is TGTGCCAGCAGCTTGGGCGGGAGCTCCTACGAGCAGTACGTC.

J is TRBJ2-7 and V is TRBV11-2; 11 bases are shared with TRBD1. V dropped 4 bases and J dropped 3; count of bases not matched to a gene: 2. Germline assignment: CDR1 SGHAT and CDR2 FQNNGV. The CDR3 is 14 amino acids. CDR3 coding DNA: TGTGCCAGCAGCTCCGGGACAGGGGGCTACGAGCAGTACGTC. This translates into CASSSGTGGYEQYV.

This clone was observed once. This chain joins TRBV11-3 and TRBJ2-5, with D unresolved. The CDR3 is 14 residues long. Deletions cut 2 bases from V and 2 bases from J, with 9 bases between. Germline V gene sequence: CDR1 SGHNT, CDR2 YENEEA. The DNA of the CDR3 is TGTGCCAGCAGCTTATTTGGCCCACAAGAGACCCAGTACTTC. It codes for CASSLFGPQETQYF.

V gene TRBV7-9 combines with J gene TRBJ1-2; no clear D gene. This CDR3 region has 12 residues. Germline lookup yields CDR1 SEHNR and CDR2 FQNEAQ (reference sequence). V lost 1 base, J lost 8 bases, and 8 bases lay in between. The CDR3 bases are TGTGCCAGCAGCTTAGAAACAGTCGGCTACACCTTC. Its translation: CASSLETVGYTF.

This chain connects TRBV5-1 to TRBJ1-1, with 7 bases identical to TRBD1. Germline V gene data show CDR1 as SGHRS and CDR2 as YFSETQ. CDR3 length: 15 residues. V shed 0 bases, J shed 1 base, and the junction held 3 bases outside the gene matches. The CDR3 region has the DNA TGCGCCAGCAGCTTGGAGGGGACAGCGAACACTGAAGCTTTCTTT. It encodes CASSLEGTANTEAFF.

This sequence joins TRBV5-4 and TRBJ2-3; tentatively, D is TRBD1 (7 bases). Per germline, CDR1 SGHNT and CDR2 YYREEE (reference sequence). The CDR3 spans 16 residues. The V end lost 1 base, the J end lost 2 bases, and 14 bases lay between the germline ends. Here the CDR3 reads CASSLNRQGLTDTQYF. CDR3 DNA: TGTGCCAGCAGCTTGAATCGACAGGGACTCACAGATACGCAGTATTTT.

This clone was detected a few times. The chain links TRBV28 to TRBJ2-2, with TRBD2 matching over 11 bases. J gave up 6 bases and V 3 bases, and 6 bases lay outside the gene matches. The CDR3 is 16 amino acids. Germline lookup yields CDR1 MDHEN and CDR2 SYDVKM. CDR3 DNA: TGTGCCAGCAGTTTGACACTAGCGGGAGTTGCCGGGGAGCTGTTTTTT. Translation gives CASSLTLAGVAGELFF.

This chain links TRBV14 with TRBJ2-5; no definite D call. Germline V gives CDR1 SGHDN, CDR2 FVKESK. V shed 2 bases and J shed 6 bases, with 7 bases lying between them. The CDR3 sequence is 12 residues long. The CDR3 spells CASSQSIKTQYF. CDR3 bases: TGTGCCAGCAGCCAATCTATAAAGACCCAGTACTTC. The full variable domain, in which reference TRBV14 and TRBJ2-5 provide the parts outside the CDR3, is EAGVTQFPSHSVIEKGQTVTLRCDPISGHDNLYWYRRVMGKEIKFLLHFVKESKQDESGMPNNRFLAERTGGTYSTLKVQPAELEDSGVYFCASSQSIKTQYFGPGTRLLVL.

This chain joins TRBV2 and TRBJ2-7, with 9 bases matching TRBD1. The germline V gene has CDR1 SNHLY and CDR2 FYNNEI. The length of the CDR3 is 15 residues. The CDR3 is CASREATGGSYEQYV. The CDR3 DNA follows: TGTGCCAGCAGAGAAGCGACAGGGGGCTCCTACGAGCAGTACGTC.

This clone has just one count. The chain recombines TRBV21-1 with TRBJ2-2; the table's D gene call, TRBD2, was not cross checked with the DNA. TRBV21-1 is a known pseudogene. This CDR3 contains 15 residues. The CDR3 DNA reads TGTGCCAGCAACAAACTTACGGGGAACACCGGGGAGCTGTTTTTT. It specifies CASNKLTGNTGELFF.

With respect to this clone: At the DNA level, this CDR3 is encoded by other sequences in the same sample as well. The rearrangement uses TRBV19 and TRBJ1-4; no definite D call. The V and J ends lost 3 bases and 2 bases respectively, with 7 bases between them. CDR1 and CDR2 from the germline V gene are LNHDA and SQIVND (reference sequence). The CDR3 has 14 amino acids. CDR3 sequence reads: CASSIGGTNEKLFF. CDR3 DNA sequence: TGTGCCAGTAGTATCGGAGGTACTAATGAAAAACTGTTTTTT.

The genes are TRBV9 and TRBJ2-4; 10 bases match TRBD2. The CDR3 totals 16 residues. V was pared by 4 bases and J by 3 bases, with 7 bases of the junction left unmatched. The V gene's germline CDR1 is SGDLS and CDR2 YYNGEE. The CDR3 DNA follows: TGTGCCAGCAGCCCCCCTAGCGGGGGAGGCAAAAACATTCAGTACTTC. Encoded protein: CASSPPSGGGKNIQYF.

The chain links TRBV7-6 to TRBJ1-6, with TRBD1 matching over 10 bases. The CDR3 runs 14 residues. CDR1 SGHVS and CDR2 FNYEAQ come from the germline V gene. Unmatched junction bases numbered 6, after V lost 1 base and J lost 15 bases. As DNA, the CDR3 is TGTGCCAGCAGCTTAGACTTGGGACAGGGGCACCTCCACTTT. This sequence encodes CASSLDLGQGHLHF.

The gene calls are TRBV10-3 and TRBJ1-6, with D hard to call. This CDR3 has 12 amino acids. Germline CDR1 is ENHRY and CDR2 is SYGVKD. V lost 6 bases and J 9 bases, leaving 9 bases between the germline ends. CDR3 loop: CAISGSGSPLHF. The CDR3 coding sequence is TGTGCCATCAGCGGGTCTGGTTCACCCCTCCACTTT.

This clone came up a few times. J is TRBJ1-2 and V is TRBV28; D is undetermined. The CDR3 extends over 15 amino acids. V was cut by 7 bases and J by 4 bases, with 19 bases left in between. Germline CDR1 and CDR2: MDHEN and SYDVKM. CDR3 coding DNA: TGTGCCAGCACCCAAAGGGCCGGGATACTCTATGGCTACACCTTC. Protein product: CASTQRAGILYGYTF.

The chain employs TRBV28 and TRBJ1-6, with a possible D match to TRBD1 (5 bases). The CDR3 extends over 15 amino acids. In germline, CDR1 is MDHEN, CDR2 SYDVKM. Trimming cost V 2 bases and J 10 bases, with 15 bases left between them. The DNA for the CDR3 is TGTGCCAGCAGTTTACCAGGGTTTATCGGGTCACCCCTCCACTTT. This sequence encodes CASSLPGFIGSPLHF.

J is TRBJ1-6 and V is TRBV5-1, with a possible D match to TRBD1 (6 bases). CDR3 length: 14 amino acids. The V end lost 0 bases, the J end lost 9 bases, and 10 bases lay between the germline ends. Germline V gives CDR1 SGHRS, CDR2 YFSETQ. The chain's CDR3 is CASSLDRASSPLHF. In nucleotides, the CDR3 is TGCGCCAGCAGCTTGGACAGGGCGAGTTCACCCCTCCACTTT.

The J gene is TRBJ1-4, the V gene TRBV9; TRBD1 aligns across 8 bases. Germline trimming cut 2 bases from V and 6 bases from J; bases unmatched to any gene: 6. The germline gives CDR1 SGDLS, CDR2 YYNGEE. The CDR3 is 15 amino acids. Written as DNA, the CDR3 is TGTGCCAGCAGCGTTGAAGGACAGGGCTATGAAAAACTGTTTTTT. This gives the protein CASSVEGQGYEKLFF.

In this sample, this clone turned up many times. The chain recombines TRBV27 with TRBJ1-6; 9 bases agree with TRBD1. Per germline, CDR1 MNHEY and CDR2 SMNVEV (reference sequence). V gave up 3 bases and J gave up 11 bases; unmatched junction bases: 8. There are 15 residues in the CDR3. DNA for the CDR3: TGTGCCAGCAGTTTCAACGACAGGGGGTGGCCACCCCTCCACTTT. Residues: CASSFNDRGWPPLHF.